This T cell receptor beta chain came from a study of response to subunit inactivated influenza vaccine. Germline V gene data show CDR1 as MNHEY and CDR2 as SVGEGT. The CDR3 loop spans 12 amino acids. Trimming at V came to 11 bases and at J to 7 bases, leaving 4 bases not matched to a gene. MiXCR, run by TCRdb on the RT-PCR reads, gives a single entry per CDR3 protein. The table has around 600,000 distinct CDR3 sequences, over 9% seen once; the top ten hold approximately 9.9%. This sample also belongs to another study, concerning T cells expressing NK-cell markers. This second study notes: cDNA encoding TCR beta was synthesized via 5'RACE template switching incorporating UMIs. With respect to HCMV, most of the eight sequenced donors were seropositive, and one was seronegative. For a handful of donors, these clonotypes were likewise the leading ones in the CD3+CD56-NKG2C+ fraction.

The rearrangement uses TRBV6-2 or TRBV6-3 and TRBJ2-2; 10 nucleotides agree with TRBD2. The receptor comes from a man between 50 and 59 years old who received an inactivated influenza vaccine. Sequenced here: PBMCs from blood, sampled on the day of vaccination. CDR3 coding DNA: TGTGCCGCTCGGACTAGCGGCGGGGAGCTGTTTTTT. This gives the protein CAARTSGGELFF.